The 6 T cell receptor beta chains below all came from one sample that was sequenced in a study of blood T cell repertoires in COVID-19. The assay was immunoSEQ multiplex PCR, and TCRdb's table has in-frame clones only and misses some. This table has 250,000 to 300,000 clones, roughly 90% appearing once. The sample was peripheral blood. These TCRs come from a woman aged 45-65 years who had recovered from COVID-19.

This clone was detected only a few times. The chain combines TRBV12-5 with TRBJ1-1; 7 positions match TRBD1. The ends lost 3 bases at V and 2 bases at J; junction bases unmatched: 6. The germline gives CDR1 LGHNT, CDR2 FRNRAP. CDR3 length: 15 amino acids. CDR3 sequence reads: CASGFVKGANTEAFF. The CDR3 DNA is TGTGCTAGTGGTTTCGTCAAGGGGGCCAACACTGAAGCTTTCTTT.

V and J are TRBV6-4 and TRBJ2-7; D not certain. CDR1 is MRHNA and CDR2 is SNTAGT in the germline V gene. There are 13 residues in the CDR3. V was clipped by 3 bases and J by 2 bases, with 8 bases between them. The CDR3 nucleotides read TGTGCCAGCAGTGAATGGCCACCCTACGAGCAGTACTTC. This translates into CASSEWPPYEQYF.

The chain combines TRBV5-6 with TRBJ2-3; TRBD2 agrees at 13 bases. The CDR3 is made up of 18 amino acids. CDR1 is SGHDT and CDR2 is YYEEEE in the germline V gene. V shed 0 bases and J 0 bases; nucleotides not matched to a gene: 4. The CDR3 sequence: CASSLGTSGGASTDTQYF. CDR3 in DNA: TGTGCCAGCAGCTTGGGAACTAGCGGGGGGGCTAGCACAGATACGCAGTATTTT.

This chain links TRBV5-4 with TRBJ1-5, with 9 bases identical to TRBD1. The CDR3 loop spans 13 amino acids. Germline CDR1 is SGHNT and CDR2 is YYREEE (reference sequence). With 9 bases clipped from V and 5 bases from J, the junction kept 6 bases outside the gene matches. The CDR3 sequence: CATSTGGHQPQHF. DNA for the CDR3: TGTGCCACCTCAACAGGGGGCCATCAGCCCCAGCATTTT.

The chain couples TRBV2 to TRBJ2-7, with 7 bases fitting TRBD2. The germline gives CDR1 SNHLY, CDR2 FYNNEI. The CDR3 consists of 13 residues. V gave up 10 bases and J gave up 3 bases; unmatched junction bases: 9. The CDR3 protein is CATKLGGVYEQYF. The CDR3, as DNA: TGTGCCACCAAGCTGGGGGGGGTCTACGAGCAGTACTTC. The full variable domain, in which reference TRBV2 and TRBJ2-7 provide the parts outside the CDR3, is EPEVTQTPSHQVTQMGQEVILRCVPISNHLYFYWYRQILGQKVEFLVSFYNNEISEKSEIFDDQFSVERPDGSNFTLKIRSTKLEDSAMYFCATKLGGVYEQYFGPGTRLTVT.

CDR3 residues: CSVLEQAESYGYTF. As DNA, the CDR3 is TGCAGCGTTTTGGAACAGGCAGAATCCTATGGCTACACCTTC. The chain employs TRBV29-1 and TRBJ1-2, with D possibly being TRBD1 (5 bases). This CDR3 comprises 14 residues. V shed 5 bases and J shed 4 bases, with 17 bases lying between them. In germline, CDR1 is SQVTM, CDR2 ANQGSEA.